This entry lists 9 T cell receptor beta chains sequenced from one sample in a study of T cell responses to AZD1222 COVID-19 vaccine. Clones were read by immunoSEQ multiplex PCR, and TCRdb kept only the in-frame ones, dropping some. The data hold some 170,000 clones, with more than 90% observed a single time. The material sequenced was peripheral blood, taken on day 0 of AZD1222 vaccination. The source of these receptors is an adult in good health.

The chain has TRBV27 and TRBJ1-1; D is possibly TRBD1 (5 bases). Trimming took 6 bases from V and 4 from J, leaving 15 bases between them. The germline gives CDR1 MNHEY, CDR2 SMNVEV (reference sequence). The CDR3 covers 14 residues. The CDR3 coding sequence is TGTGCCAGCAGCTACGGGGGTAGCGCCACTGAAGCTTTCTTT. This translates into CASSYGGSATEAFF.

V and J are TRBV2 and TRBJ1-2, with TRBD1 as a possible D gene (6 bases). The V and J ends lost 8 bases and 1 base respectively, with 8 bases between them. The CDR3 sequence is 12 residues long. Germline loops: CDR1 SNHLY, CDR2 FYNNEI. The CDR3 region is CASGQSNYGYTF. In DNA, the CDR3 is TGTGCCAGCGGACAGAGTAACTATGGCTACACCTTC.

CDR3 protein: CASSRGMALSGNTIYF. CDR3 DNA: TGTGCCAGCAGCCGAGGGATGGCTCTCTCTGGAAACACCATATATTTT. The chain employs TRBV11-3 and TRBJ1-3; D gene unclear. V shed 5 bases and J shed 0 bases, with 14 bases lying between them. The CDR3 has 16 residues. Germline-derived CDR1 and CDR2 are SGHNT and YENEEA. The whole variable domain, filled in from reference TRBV11-3 and TRBJ1-3, reads EAGVVQSPRYKIIEKKQPVAFWCNPISGHNTLYWYLQNLGQGPELLIRYENEEAVDDSQLPKDRFSAERLKGVDSTLKIQPAELGDSAVYLCASSRGMALSGNTIYFGEGSWLTVV.

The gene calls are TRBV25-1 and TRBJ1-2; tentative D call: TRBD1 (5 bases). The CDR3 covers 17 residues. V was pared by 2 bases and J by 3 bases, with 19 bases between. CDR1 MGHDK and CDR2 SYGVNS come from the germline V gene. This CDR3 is CASSETGGMAQDYGYTF. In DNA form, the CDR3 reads TGTGCCAGCAGTGAAACAGGAGGAATGGCTCAGGACTATGGCTACACCTTC.

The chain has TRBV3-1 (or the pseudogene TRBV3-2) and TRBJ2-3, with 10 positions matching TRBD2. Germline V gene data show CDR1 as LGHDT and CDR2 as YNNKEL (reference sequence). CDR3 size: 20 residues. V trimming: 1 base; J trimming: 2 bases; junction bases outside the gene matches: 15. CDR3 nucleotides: TGTGCCAGCAGCCAAGTCATCTTATCGTCTAGCGGGAGTTTCACAGATACGCAGTATTTT. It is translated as CASSQVILSSSGSFTDTQYF.

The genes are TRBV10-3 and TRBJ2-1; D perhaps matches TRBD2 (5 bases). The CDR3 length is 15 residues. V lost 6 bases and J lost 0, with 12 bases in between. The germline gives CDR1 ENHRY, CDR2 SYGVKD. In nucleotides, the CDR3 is TGTGCCATCAGCGTAGCGATTAGCTCCTACAATGAGCAGTTCTTC. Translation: CAISVAISSYNEQFF.

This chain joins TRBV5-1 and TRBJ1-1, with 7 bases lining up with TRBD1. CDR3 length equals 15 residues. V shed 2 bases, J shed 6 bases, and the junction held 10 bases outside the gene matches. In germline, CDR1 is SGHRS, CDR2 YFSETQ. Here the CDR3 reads CASSLREGAGAEAFF. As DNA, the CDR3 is TGCGCCAGCAGCTTAAGGGAGGGGGCCGGCGCTGAAGCTTTCTTT.

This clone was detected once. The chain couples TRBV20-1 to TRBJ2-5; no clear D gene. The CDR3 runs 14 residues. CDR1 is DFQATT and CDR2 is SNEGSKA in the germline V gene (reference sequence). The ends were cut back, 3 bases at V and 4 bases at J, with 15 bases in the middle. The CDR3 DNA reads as TGCAGTGCTAGTTGGTCGGCAGGAAGAGAGACCCAGTACTTC. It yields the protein CSASWSAGRETQYF.

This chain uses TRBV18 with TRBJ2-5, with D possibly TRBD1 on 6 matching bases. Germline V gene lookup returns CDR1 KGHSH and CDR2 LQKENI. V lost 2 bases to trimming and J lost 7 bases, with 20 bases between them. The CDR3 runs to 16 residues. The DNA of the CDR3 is TGTGCCAGCTCACCAAACAGGGATTCCAGCCTCGGGACCCAGTACTTC. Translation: CASSPNRDSSLGTQYF.